These 15 T cell receptor beta chains were sequenced from one sample in a study of blood T cell repertoires in COVID-19. Repertoires were generated with immunoSEQ multiplex PCR, while TCRdb's copy carries only in-frame clones and drops some. The sample includes 100,000 to 120,000 clones, approximately 82% of them seen just once. The material sequenced was peripheral blood. These receptors originate from a woman in her 70s with acute or convalescent COVID-19.

This clone was counted a few times. The V call is TRBV25-1, the J call TRBJ2-1, with 13 bases identical to TRBD2. The junction had 3 bases not matched to a gene; V was cut back by 3 bases and J by 4 bases. Looked up from germline, CDR1 is MGHDK and CDR2 is SYGVNS. This CDR3 contains 16 residues. For the CDR3, the DNA is TGTGCCAGCAGTGATAGGGGACTAGCGGGATACAATGAGCAGTTCTTC. It encodes CASSDRGLAGYNEQFF.

Written as DNA, the CDR3 is TGTGCCAGTAGGGGCAGCAATCAGCCCCAGCATTTT. The encoded protein is CASRGSNQPQHF. The gene calls are TRBV19 and TRBJ1-5; no firm D call. The V end lost 6 bases, the J end lost 1 base, and 4 bases lay between the germline ends. Germline-derived CDR1 and CDR2 are LNHDA and SQIVND (reference sequence). This CDR3 has 12 amino acids.

The V and J genes are TRBV6-5 and TRBJ1-5, with 8 bases aligning to TRBD1. CDR3 length equals 14 residues. J was trimmed by 5 bases and V by 5 bases; bases with no gene match: 5. Germline V gene lookup returns CDR1 MNHEY and CDR2 SVGAGI. Written as DNA, the CDR3 is TGTGCCAGCAGTAGTCAGGGGGCCTATCAGCCCCAGCATTTT. This codes for CASSSQGAYQPQHF.

This chain uses TRBV5-1 with TRBJ2-7; perhaps TRBD1 as D (6 bases). This CDR3 is built from 14 residues. CDR1 and CDR2 (germline): SGHRS, YFSETQ. V was shortened by 4 bases and J by 5 bases, with 16 bases between the two germline ends. The CDR3 DNA is TGCGCCAGCAGCGCCTCAACAGGGCTCCACGAGCAGTACTTC. Amino acid sequence: CASSASTGLHEQYF.

This clone has only a few counts. One junction end does not reproduce the germline sequence, and a read error may be involved. The genes are TRBV20-1 and TRBJ1-5; D is unresolved. Germline CDR1 and CDR2: DFQATT and SNEGSKA (reference sequence). This CDR3 has 13 amino acids. The CDR3 DNA reads TGCAGTGCTAGTACCTTATACCCTCAGGCCCAGCATTTT. Translated, it gives CSASTLYPQAQHF.

The chain combines TRBV6-5 with TRBJ2-6; weak D call: TRBD2 (7 bases). The CDR3 extends over 13 amino acids. In germline, CDR1 is MNHEY, CDR2 SVGAGI. V lost 6 bases, J lost 9 bases, and 12 bases lay in between. The CDR3 loop reads CASRGGGGNVLTF. CDR3 nucleotides: TGTGCCAGCAGAGGGGGGGGAGGCAACGTCCTGACTTTC.

This clone was detected a few times. V gene TRBV28 combines with J gene TRBJ1-4, with D possibly TRBD1 on 6 matching bases. Trimming stripped 4 bases from V and 7 bases from J, with 22 bases between. The germline gives CDR1 MDHEN, CDR2 SYDVKM. The length of the CDR3 is 17 residues. CDR3 in DNA: TGTGCCAGCAGTTCCATCCTCCACCAGGGGTACGGTGAAAAACTGTTTTTT. It yields the protein CASSSILHQGYGEKLFF.

The J gene is TRBJ2-1, the V gene TRBV7-9, with a tentative D call TRBD1 (6 bases). Germline CDR1 reads SEHNR; CDR2 reads FQNEAQ (reference sequence). Trimming took 4 bases from V and 1 from J, leaving 14 bases between them. The CDR3 length is 16 residues. The CDR3 DNA sequence: TGTGCCAGCAGCTACGGTGGACAGATTTCCTACAATGAGCAGTTCTTC. As protein: CASSYGGQISYNEQFF.

This clone was observed a handful of times. Other nucleotide sequences in the sample specify the same CDR3. This chain uses TRBV7-9 with TRBJ2-7; 9 bases fit TRBD2. CDR3 length equals 15 residues. CDR1 SEHNR and CDR2 FQNEAQ come from the germline V gene (reference sequence). The J segment lost 3 bases and the V segment lost 3 bases, leaving 6 bases of the junction unmatched. The CDR3 here is CASSLGSGSSYEQYF. For the CDR3, the DNA is TGTGCCAGCAGCTTGGGTAGCGGGAGTAGCTACGAGCAGTACTTC.

The chain recombines TRBV15 with TRBJ1-6, with 8 bases fitting TRBD1. The CDR3 is 16 residues long. V dropped 0 bases and J dropped 5; count of bases not matched to a gene: 3. From germline, CDR1 is LNHNV and CDR2 YYDKDF (reference sequence). CDR3 coding DNA: TGTGCCACCAGCAGAGAGGGACAGGAAAATAATTCACCCCTCCACTTT. Translation: CATSREGQENNSPLHF. The whole variable domain, filled in from reference TRBV15 and TRBJ1-6, reads DAMVIQNPRYQVTQFGKPVTLSCSQTLNHNVMYWYQQKSSQAPKLLFHYYDKDFNNEADTPDNFQSRRPNTSFCFLDIRSPGLGDTAMYLCATSREGQENNSPLHFGNGTRLTVT.

The J gene is TRBJ2-7, the V gene TRBV29-1; 10 bases map to TRBD2. The CDR3 runs to 17 residues. Germline V gene sequence: CDR1 SQVTM, CDR2 ANQGSEA. J gave up 4 bases and V 2 bases, and 14 bases lay outside the gene matches. For the CDR3, the DNA is TGCAGCGTTGAAATCCTAGCGGGAGATGTGAGTTCTTACGAGCAGTACTTC. This codes for CSVEILAGDVSSYEQYF.

This sequence joins TRBV7-6 and TRBJ2-7, with D possibly TRBD2 on 6 matching bases. CDR1 is SGHVS, CDR2 FNYEAQ, per germline. The CDR3 spans 15 residues. The ends were cut back, 4 bases at V and 2 bases at J, with 15 bases in the middle. This chain's CDR3 is CASSSDAGLTYEQYF. The CDR3 bases are TGTGCCAGCAGCTCAGATGCGGGACTTACCTACGAGCAGTACTTC.

The V gene is TRBV18, the J gene TRBJ2-2; the match to TRBD1 covers 9 bases. The CDR3 contains 19 residues. Germline CDR1 is KGHSH and CDR2 is LQKENI. The J segment lost 0 bases and the V segment lost 0 bases, leaving 8 bases of the junction unmatched. CDR3 in DNA: TGTGCCAGCTCACCACCAGGGGGACAGGGATCTTCGAACACCGGGGAGCTGTTTTTT. Amino acids: CASSPPGGQGSSNTGELFF.

This clone was observed a handful of times. In DNA, the CDR3 is TGTGCCAGCAGTGAAGACACGGGTAGCAATCAGCCCCAGCATTTT. Its translation is CASSEDTGSNQPQHF. The genes are TRBV6-1 and TRBJ1-5; D is unclear. The CDR3 is made up of 15 amino acids. Germline V gives CDR1 MNHNS, CDR2 SASEGT. The V gene lost 1 base and the J gene lost 0 bases, with 7 bases spanning the gap.

J is TRBJ2-3 and V is TRBV11-3; TRBD2 agrees at 9 bases. CDR1 and CDR2 from the germline V gene are SGHNT and YENEEA. V was clipped by 0 bases and J by 4 bases; unmatched bases: 11. The CDR3 covers 18 residues. The CDR3 nucleotides read TGTGCCAGCAGCTTAGACCGCCTTCTAGCGGGAAGGGCAGATACGCAGTATTTT. Translating gives CASSLDRLLAGRADTQYF.